One sample yielded the 3 T cell receptor beta chains listed below, sequenced in a study of Ad26.COV2.S vaccination and SARS-CoV-2 variants. Sequencing used immunoSEQ multiplex PCR; TCRdb keeps in-frame clones, though not all of them. The profile shows around 250,000 clones, around 88% of them singletons. The treatment was: over 15 received Ad26.COV2.S at low or high dose, single or two shots; 5 received placebo; per-sample allocation not given. Sampling took place 63 days after the first vaccine or placebo injection. The material was peripheral blood, obtained in a trial of Ad26.COV2.S vaccine versus placebo. Receptors originate from a person between 18 and 60 years old who received the Ad26.COV2.S COVID-19 vaccine or a placebo.

The chain combines TRBV5-8 with TRBJ2-1, with D perhaps TRBD1 (6 bases). The V gene lost 2 bases and the J gene lost 2 bases, with 11 bases spanning the gap. Germline assignment: CDR1 SGHTS and CDR2 YDEGEE. This CDR3 contains 15 residues. In DNA form, the CDR3 reads TGTGCCAGCAGCTTAACCGCAGGGGCCTACAATGAGCAGTTCTTC. It is translated as CASSLTAGAYNEQFF.

The rearrangement links TRBV24-1 to TRBJ2-1; tentatively, D is TRBD2 (6 bases). This CDR3 contains 13 residues. Germline V gene lookup returns CDR1 KGHDR and CDR2 SFDVKD. Trimming left V 2 bases short and J 10 bases short, with 11 bases between. The CDR3 protein is CATSDWDSREQFF. The CDR3 region has the DNA TGTGCCACCAGTGATTGGGACTCTCGGGAGCAGTTCTTC.

The CDR3 spells CASSQRGTPTPSYNEQFF. The CDR3 DNA reads TGCGCCAGCAGTCAACGGGGGACGCCTACCCCCTCCTACAATGAGCAGTTCTTC. The chain is built from TRBV23-1 and TRBJ2-1, with D maybe TRBD2 (6 bases). TRBV23-1 is marked as an open reading frame, function uncertain. The CDR3 length is 18 residues. Trimming shortened V by 2 bases and J by 0 bases, and 17 bases separated the two germline ends.